What follows are 8 T cell receptor beta chains derived from one specimen sequenced in a study of T cells after yellow fever vaccination. A single record per CDR3 protein comes from TCRdb applying MiXCR to the 5' RACE reads. Of 100,000 to 150,000 distinct CDR3 sequences listed, about 7.4% are singletons. The specimen comprised CD4+ T cells sorted from PBMCs, sampled approximately 11 days after the first yellow fever vaccination. These receptors were obtained from a young man who received the YFV17D yellow fever vaccine.

A few counts support this clonotype. The chain recombines TRBV28 with TRBJ1-4, with 7 bases aligning to TRBD1. Germline V lookup: CDR1 MDHEN, CDR2 SYDVKM. Trimming removed 5 bases from V and 1 base from J; junction bases left unmatched: 7. The CDR3 consists of 16 residues. CDR3 loop: CASSPPRQGTNEKLFF. For the CDR3, the DNA is TGTGCCAGCAGTCCTCCCCGACAGGGAACTAATGAAAAACTGTTTTTT.

Of note for this clonotype: Given a much more abundant clone one base away, this may be a read error. The V and J genes are TRBV20-1 and TRBJ2-1; unclear D gene. Germline V lookup: CDR1 DFQATT, CDR2 SNEGSKA (reference sequence). Trimming took 3 bases from V and 12 from J, leaving 18 bases between them. The CDR3 contains 13 residues. DNA of the CDR3: TGCAGTGCTAGTTCTCCCCCTCAGCCCACGCAGTTCTTC. Translating it yields CSASSPPQPTQFF.

This clonotype was seen repeatedly, ten times or more. The chain carries TRBV5-1 and TRBJ1-3, with D unclear. V was trimmed by 0 bases and J by 1 base, leaving 5 bases between them. From germline, CDR1 is SGHRS and CDR2 YFSETQ. This CDR3 has 14 residues. The CDR3 bases are TGCGCCAGCAGCTTGGACGGTTCTGGAAACACCATATATTTT. Translating gives CASSLDGSGNTIYF. The full variable domain, rest sourced from reference TRBV5-1 and TRBJ1-3, is KAGVTQTPRYLIKTRGQQVTLSCSPISGHRSVSWYQQTPGQGLQFLFEYFSETQRNKGNFPGRFSGRQFSNSRSEMNVSTLELGDSALYLCASSLDGSGNTIYFGEGSWLTVV.

This clonotype has at least ten counts. A read error may produce the germline difference seen at one junction end. The genes are TRBV7-2 and TRBJ1-1; D might be TRBD1 (5 bases). CDR3 length: 11 amino acids. From germline, CDR1 is SGHTA and CDR2 FQGNSA. The CDR3 nucleotides read TGTGCCAGCAGCTTAGTTGGGACGGGAGACTTT. Its protein product is CASSLVGTGDF. The whole variable domain, remainder taken from reference TRBV7-2 and TRBJ1-1, is GAGVSQSPSNKVTEKGKDVELRCDPISGHTALYWYRQSLGQGLEFLIYFQGNSAPDKSGLPSDRFSAERTGGSVSTLTIQRTQQEDSAVYLCASSLVGTGDFGQGTRLTVV.

This clonotype was seen many times. This rearrangement joins TRBV7-9 to TRBJ1-2, with D hard to call. V was pared by 1 base and J by 7 bases, with 10 bases between. CDR3 length: 13 residues. Per the germline V gene, CDR1 is SEHNR and CDR2 is FQNEAQ (reference sequence). CDR3 nucleotide sequence: TGTGCCAGCAGCTTAGACAGCTGGGGTGGCTACACCTTC. This encodes CASSLDSWGGYTF.

The chain has TRBV3-1 and TRBJ2-1, with D perhaps given as TRBD1 or TRBD2 (5 bases each). V lost 5 bases and J 10 bases, leaving 15 bases between the germline ends. In germline, CDR1 is LGHDT, CDR2 YNNKEL (reference sequence). The CDR3 contains 13 residues. CDR3 coding DNA: TGTGCCAGCAGCTTTCCCGGGGACCGGGAGCAGTTCTTC. Amino acids: CASSFPGDREQFF.

This clonotype was seen at least ten times. The chain combines TRBV5-1 with TRBJ2-3; TRBD1 agrees at 10 bases. The CDR3 loop spans 17 amino acids. After removal of 3 bases from V and 4 bases from J, the junction contained 11 bases not matched to a gene. The germline V gene encodes CDR1 SGHRS and CDR2 YFSETQ. The CDR3 here is CASSSEPTGTGADTQYF. CDR3 nucleotides: TGCGCCAGCAGCTCAGAACCCACCGGGACAGGGGCAGATACGCAGTATTTT.

This chain connects TRBV28 to TRBJ1-2; possibly TRBD1 for D (6 bases). This CDR3 comprises 13 residues. V was trimmed by 8 bases and J by 2 bases, leaving 12 bases between them. Germline V gene data show CDR1 as MDHEN and CDR2 as SYDVKM. This chain's CDR3 is CASLPGANYGYTF. The CDR3 nucleotides read TGTGCCAGCCTACCGGGGGCGAACTATGGCTACACCTTC.